The 9 T cell receptor beta chains below come from one sample, sequenced in a study of shared clonotypes between healthy human individuals. Terminally differentiated effector memory CD45RA+ cells were excluded from the naive CD8 cells, which were CD45RO-negative and positively selected for CCR7. Libraries were prepared by immunoSEQ multiplex PCR; TCRdb keeps only in-frame clonotypes and omits some of them. The repertoire includes roughly 770,000 clones, 90% to 98% of them detected once, and over 0.2% sits in the top ten. Sequencing was done on a sample of naive CD8+ T cells sorted from blood. These receptors were taken from a man younger than 45 in good health.

J is TRBJ2-1 and V is TRBV4-1; TRBD2 matches 15 bases. The CDR3 totals 19 residues. V trimming: 1 base; J trimming: 6 bases; junction bases outside the gene matches: 10. The germline gives CDR1 MGHRA, CDR2 YSYEKL. Here the CDR3 reads CASSQVGGGLAGGGNEQFF. CDR3 in DNA: TGCGCCAGCAGCCAAGTGGGCGGTGGACTAGCGGGAGGGGGCAATGAGCAGTTCTTC.

V usage is TRBV20-1 and J usage is TRBJ2-1; D is unclear. CDR1 is DFQATT, CDR2 SNEGSKA, per germline (reference sequence). This CDR3 is built from 11 residues. The V and J ends lost 0 bases and 9 bases respectively, with 6 bases between them. The CDR3 bases are TGCAGTGCTAGAGACTATGGTGAGCAGTTCTTC. Protein product: CSARDYGEQFF.

A single count supports this clone. The V and J genes are TRBV7-8 and TRBJ2-7, with D possibly being TRBD2 (6 bases). The CDR3 extends over 20 amino acids. V gave up 3 bases and J gave up 2 bases, with 29 bases separating them. Germline CDR1 SGHVS, CDR2 FQNEAQ. DNA for the CDR3: TGTGCCAGCAGCTTGGCCGCCGGGGGTTCCGGACACCGAACCCCCTACGAGCAGTACTTC. Protein sequence: CASSLAAGGSGHRTPYEQYF.

This clone was observed once. CDR3 coding DNA: TGTGCTAGTGGACGGACAGAACTAGGACTAGCGCATGAGCAGTTCTTC. This gives the protein CASGRTELGLAHEQFF. This chain connects TRBV12-5 to TRBJ2-1; 9 nucleotides agree with TRBD2. Germline V gives CDR1 LGHNT, CDR2 FRNRAP. V was clipped by 6 bases and J by 8 bases; unmatched bases: 14. The CDR3 length is 16 residues.

Concerning this clone itself: Just one base apart from a much larger clone, this may be a read error. This rearrangement joins TRBV11-2 to TRBJ2-2, with D possibly matching TRBD1 (5 bases). CDR1 and CDR2 from the germline V gene are SGHAT and FQNNGV. The CDR3 consists of 11 residues. Between the trimmed V and J ends, which lost 5 bases and 7 bases, there was a span of 5 bases. The CDR3 here is CASSQGGELFF. DNA for the CDR3: TGTGCCAGCAGCCAGGGCGGGGAGCTGTTTTTT. The complete variable domain, with remaining parts taken from reference TRBV11-2 and TRBJ2-2, reads EAGVAQSPRYKIIEKRQSVAFWCNPISGHATLYWYQQILGQGPKLLIQFQNNGVVDDSQLPKDRFSAERLKGVDSTLKIQPAKLEDSAVYLCASSQGGELFFGEGSRLTVL.

J is TRBJ1-4 and V is TRBV10-3, with 10 bases identical to TRBD1. The V gene end was trimmed by 5 bases and the J gene end by 2 bases; junction bases not matched to a gene: 8. CDR1 ENHRY and CDR2 SYGVKD come from the germline V gene. The CDR3 length is 17 residues. The chain's CDR3 is CAISSDRGSETNEKLFF. CDR3 nucleotide sequence: TGTGCCATCAGTTCGGACAGGGGGAGTGAGACTAATGAAAAACTGTTTTTT.

The V call is TRBV7-9, the J call TRBJ2-7; D not resolved. The germline V gene has CDR1 SEHNR and CDR2 FQNEAQ (reference sequence). The CDR3 sequence is 11 residues long. The germline V and J ends were trimmed by 6 bases and 2 bases, with 5 bases remaining between them. CDR3 sequence (DNA): TGTGCCAGCAGGGGGACCTACGAGCAGTACTTC. This gives the protein CASRGTYEQYF.

A word on this clone: At one end, the junction sequence differs from germline, possibly due to a read error. The chain carries TRBV5-8 and TRBJ1-5; tentatively, D is TRBD1 (5 bases). CDR1 and CDR2 from the germline V gene are SGHTS and YDEGEE. The CDR3 is made up of 17 amino acids. CDR3 residues: CASSLEGRTLSHQPQHF. CDR3 DNA sequence: TGTGCCAGCAGCTTGGAGGGGCGGACACTTAGCCATCAGCCCCAGCATTTT.

The chain uses TRBV30 and TRBJ1-5, with D possibly being TRBD1 (6 bases). The germline V and J ends were trimmed by 1 base and 9 bases, with 13 bases remaining between them. Germline CDR1 and CDR2: GTSNPN and SVGIG (reference sequence). CDR3 length equals 13 residues. Written as DNA, the CDR3 is TGTGCCTGGAGTGGGCTTACAGGGTGGCCCCAGCATTTT. Its translation: CAWSGLTGWPQHF.